These T cell receptor beta chains were read from a single sample in a study of HIV-infected patients and healthy controls. MiXCR, run by TCRdb on the 5' RACE reads, gives a single entry per CDR3 protein. The profile shows roughly 9,800 distinct CDR3 sequences, less than 7% of them singletons. Sequencing used blood, obtained during antiretroviral therapy. These receptors were obtained from an adult with HIV infection. The donor label of this sample is uncertain. CDR3s include the opening cysteine and the closing phenylalanine or tryptophan. Each record gives: V gene, CDR3 protein.

TRBV15 CATSTFSGGRDQPQHF
TRBV20-1 CSARLTSSYNEQFF
TRBV7-3 CASSLILGETQYF
TRBV9 CASSVEQGNTEAFF
TRBV20-1 CSASGPRGGGEKLFF
TRBV29-1 CSVLAGGGYEQYF
TRBV5-1 CASSSGDTDTQYF
TRBV19 CASSNPPNTGELFF
TRBV12-3/TRBV12-4 CASSLDPSYEQYF
TRBV5-4 CASTVRAVGQETQYF
TRBV27 CASSLTGGRYEQYF
TRBV10-1 CASSDELSSTDTQYF
TRBV6-5 CASSIRQGSGANVLTF
TRBV27 CASSLVEGRGYNEQFF
TRBV30 CAWTTLAGGVTDTQYF
TRBV7-7 CASSLVGTGKNQPQHF
TRBV5-1 CASSLDGGMGDTQYF
TRBV7-9 CASRRDGTEAFF
TRBV6-6 CASSQHQGVNTEAFF
TRBV27 CASSEHSGSVEAFF
TRBV14 CASSQGTGVRYGYTF
TRBV11-3 CASSSGNTGELFF
TRBV11-3 CASSLRGLYTDTQYF
TRBV27 CASRHRDQETQYF
TRBV7-3 CASSLGPSEQFF
TRBV19 CASSQEGAGQPQHF
TRBV29-1 CSVARGAGDTEAFF
TRBV29-1 CSVRTSPTDTQYF